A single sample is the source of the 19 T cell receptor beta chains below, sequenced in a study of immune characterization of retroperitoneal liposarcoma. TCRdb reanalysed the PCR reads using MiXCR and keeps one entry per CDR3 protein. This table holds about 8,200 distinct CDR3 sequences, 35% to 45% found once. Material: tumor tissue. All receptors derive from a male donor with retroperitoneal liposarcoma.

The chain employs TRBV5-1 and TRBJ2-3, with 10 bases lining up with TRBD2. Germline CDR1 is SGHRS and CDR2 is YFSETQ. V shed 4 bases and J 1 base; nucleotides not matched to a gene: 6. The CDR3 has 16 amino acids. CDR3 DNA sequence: TGCGCCAGCAGCACCCCCGGGACTAGCGGCACAGATACGCAGTATTTT. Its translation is CASSTPGTSGTDTQYF.

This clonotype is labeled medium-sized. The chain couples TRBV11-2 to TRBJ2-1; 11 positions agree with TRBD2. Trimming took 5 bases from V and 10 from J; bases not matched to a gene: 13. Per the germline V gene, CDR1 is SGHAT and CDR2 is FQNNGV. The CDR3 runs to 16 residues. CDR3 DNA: TGTGCCAGCAGCCCTAAGAGTAGCGGGAGGGCCCGCGAGCAGTTCTTC. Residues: CASSPKSSGRAREQFF.

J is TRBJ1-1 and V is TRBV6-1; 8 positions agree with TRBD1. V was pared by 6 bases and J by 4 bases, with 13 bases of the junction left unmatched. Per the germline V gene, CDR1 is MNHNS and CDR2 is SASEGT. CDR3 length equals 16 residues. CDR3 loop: CASRKQDRVVSTEAFF. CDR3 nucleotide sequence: TGTGCCAGCAGGAAGCAGGACAGGGTTGTGAGCACTGAAGCTTTCTTT.

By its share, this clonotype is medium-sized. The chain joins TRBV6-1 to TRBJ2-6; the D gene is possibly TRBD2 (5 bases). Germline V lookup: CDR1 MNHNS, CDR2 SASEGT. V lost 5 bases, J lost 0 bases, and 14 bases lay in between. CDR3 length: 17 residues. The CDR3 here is CASSYSAGSSGANVLTF. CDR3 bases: TGTGCCAGCAGTTATTCCGCGGGTAGCTCTGGGGCCAACGTCCTGACTTTC.

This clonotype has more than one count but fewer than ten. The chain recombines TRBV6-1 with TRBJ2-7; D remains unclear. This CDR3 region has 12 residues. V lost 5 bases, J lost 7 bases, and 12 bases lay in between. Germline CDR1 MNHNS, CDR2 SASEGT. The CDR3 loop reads CASSNTRAEQYF. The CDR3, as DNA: TGTGCCAGCAGTAACACCCGAGCGGAGCAGTACTTC.

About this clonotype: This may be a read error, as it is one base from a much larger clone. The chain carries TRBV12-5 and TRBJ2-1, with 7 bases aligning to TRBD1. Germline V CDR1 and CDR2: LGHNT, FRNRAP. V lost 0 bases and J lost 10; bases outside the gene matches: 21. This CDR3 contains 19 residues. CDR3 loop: CASGLVPGQLTKGAYEQFF. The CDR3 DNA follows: TGTGCTAGTGGTTTGGTACCGGGACAGCTGACTAAGGGCGCCTACGAGCAGTTCTTC. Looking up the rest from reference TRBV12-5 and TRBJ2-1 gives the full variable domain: DARVTQTPRHKVTEMGQEVTMRCQPILGHNTVFWYRQTMMQGLELLAYFRNRAPLDDSGMPKDRFSAEMPDATLATLKIQPSEPRDSAVYFCASGLVPGQLTKGAYEQFFGPGTRLTVL.

CDR3 sequence: CASSAQGHQVTDTQYF. Written as DNA, the CDR3 is TGTGCCAGCAGCGCTCAGGGCCACCAAGTGACAGATACGCAGTATTTT. The chain carries TRBV6-1 and TRBJ2-3, with D possibly TRBD1 on 5 matching bases. The CDR3 length is 16 residues. CDR1 MNHNS and CDR2 SASEGT come from the germline V gene. The germline V and J ends were trimmed by 6 bases and 3 bases, with 19 bases remaining between them.

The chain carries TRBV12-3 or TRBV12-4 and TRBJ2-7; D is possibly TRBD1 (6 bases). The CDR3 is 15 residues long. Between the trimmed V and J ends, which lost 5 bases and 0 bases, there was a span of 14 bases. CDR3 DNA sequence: TGTGCCAGCAGTCTCCCGACAGGAAGCTCCTACGAGCAGTACTTC. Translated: CASSLPTGSSYEQYF.

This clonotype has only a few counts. Here the CDR3 reads CASSPRGASNIQYF. DNA for the CDR3: TGTGCCAGCAGTCCCCGCGGGGCTTCTAACATTCAGTACTTC. The chain joins TRBV7-7 to TRBJ2-4, with a possible D match to TRBD2 (6 bases). The CDR3 sequence is 14 residues long. Germline CDR1 SSHAT, CDR2 FNYEAQ (reference sequence). Trimming cost V 6 bases and J 7 bases, with 16 bases left between them.

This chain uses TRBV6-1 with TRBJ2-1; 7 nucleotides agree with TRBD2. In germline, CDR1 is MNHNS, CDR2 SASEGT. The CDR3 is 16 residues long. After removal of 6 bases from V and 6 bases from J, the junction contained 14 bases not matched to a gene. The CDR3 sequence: CASRVLGAGAANEQFF. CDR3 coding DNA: TGTGCCAGCAGGGTCCTAGGGGCGGGAGCCGCCAATGAGCAGTTCTTC.

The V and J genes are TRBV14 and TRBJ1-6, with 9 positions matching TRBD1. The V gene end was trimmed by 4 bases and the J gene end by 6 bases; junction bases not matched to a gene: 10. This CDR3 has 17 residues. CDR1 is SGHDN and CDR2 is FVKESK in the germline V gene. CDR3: CASSPMDRGKFNSPLHF. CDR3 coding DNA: TGTGCCAGCAGCCCAATGGACAGGGGCAAATTTAATTCACCCCTCCACTTT.

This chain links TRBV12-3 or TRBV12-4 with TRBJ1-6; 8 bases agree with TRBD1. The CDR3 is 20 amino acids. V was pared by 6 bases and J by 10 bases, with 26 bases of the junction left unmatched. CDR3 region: CASSRLGQGPAGGLGSPLHF. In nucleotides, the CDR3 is TGTGCCAGCAGCCGGTTAGGACAGGGCCCGGCGGGCGGTCTTGGGTCACCCCTCCACTTT.

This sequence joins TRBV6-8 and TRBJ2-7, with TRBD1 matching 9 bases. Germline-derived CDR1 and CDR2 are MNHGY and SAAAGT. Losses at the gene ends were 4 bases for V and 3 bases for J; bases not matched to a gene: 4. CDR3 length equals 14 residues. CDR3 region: CASSSRDRVYEQYF. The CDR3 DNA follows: TGTGCCAGCAGTTCCCGGGACAGGGTCTACGAGCAGTACTTC.

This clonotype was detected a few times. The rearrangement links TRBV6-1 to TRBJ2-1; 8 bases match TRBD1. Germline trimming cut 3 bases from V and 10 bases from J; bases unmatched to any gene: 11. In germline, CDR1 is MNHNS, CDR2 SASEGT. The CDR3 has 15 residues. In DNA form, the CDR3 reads TGTGCCAGCAGTGACGGGACAGGTAGAGGATGGGAGCAGTTCTTC. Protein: CASSDGTGRGWEQFF.

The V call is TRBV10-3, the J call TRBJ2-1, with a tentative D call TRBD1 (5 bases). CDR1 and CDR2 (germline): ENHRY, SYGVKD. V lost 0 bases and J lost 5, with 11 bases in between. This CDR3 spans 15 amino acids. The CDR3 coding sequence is TGTGCCATCAGTGAGTCACAGGCCATAAACAATGAGCAGTTCTTC. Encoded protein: CAISESQAINNEQFF.

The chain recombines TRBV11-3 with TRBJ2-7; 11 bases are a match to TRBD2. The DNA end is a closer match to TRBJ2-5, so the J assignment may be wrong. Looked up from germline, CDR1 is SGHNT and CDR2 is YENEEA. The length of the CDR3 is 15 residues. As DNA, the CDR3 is TGTGCCAGCAGTTTCCTAGCGGGAGGACAAGAGACCCAGTACTTC. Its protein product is CASSFLAGGQETQYF.

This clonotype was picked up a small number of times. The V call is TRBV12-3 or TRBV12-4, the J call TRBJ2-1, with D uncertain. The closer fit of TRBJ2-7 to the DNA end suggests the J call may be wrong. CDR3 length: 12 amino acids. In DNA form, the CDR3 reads TGTGCCAGCAGTTTTATCCTACAAGAGCAGTACTTC. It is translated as CASSFILQEQYF.

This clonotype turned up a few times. Here the CDR3 reads CASSQTGVTDTQYF. The CDR3 DNA follows: TGTGCCAGCAGCCAAACAGGGGTCACAGATACGCAGTATTTT. The chain uses TRBV12-3 or TRBV12-4 and TRBJ2-3, with 7 bases matching TRBD1. CDR3 length: 14 residues. J was trimmed by 2 bases and V by 6 bases; bases with no gene match: 5.

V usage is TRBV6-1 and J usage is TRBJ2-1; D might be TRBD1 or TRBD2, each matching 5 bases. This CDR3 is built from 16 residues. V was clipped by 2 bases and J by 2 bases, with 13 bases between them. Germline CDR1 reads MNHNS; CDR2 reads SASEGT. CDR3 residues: CASSERRGVTYNEQFF. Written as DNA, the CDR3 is TGTGCCAGCAGTGAACGTAGGGGAGTTACCTACAATGAGCAGTTCTTC.